The subject of this entry is one TCR beta chain. As processed by the authors: Reference gene primer amplification yielded estimated nucleated cell counts. TCRdb's table, derived via immunoSEQ multiplex PCR, lists solely in-frame clones and lacks some. D and trimming come from the DNA, and the V and J calls and clone size come from that table. The data hold tens of thousands of clones, with roughly 80% observed a single time. The entry originates in a study of blood T cell repertoires in COVID-19. For the study at large: The samples span acute and convalescent COVID-19 from the United States, Italy and Spain. PBMCs, B-cell-depleted T cells, or T cells provided the cDNA or gDNA that made up the material.

Material for sequencing was peripheral blood. The receptor was derived from a man between 70 and 80 years old with acute or convalescent COVID-19.

CDR3 DNA sequence: TGTGCCACCGGGGGACAGGGACCGGCTAATGAAAAACTGTTTTTT. This sequence encodes CATGGQGPANEKLFF. The chain is built from TRBV15 and TRBJ1-4; 9 bases are shared with TRBD1. Looked up from germline, CDR1 is LNHNV and CDR2 is YYDKDF (reference sequence). CDR3 length equals 15 residues. V lost 8 bases and J lost 3; bases outside the gene matches: 7.